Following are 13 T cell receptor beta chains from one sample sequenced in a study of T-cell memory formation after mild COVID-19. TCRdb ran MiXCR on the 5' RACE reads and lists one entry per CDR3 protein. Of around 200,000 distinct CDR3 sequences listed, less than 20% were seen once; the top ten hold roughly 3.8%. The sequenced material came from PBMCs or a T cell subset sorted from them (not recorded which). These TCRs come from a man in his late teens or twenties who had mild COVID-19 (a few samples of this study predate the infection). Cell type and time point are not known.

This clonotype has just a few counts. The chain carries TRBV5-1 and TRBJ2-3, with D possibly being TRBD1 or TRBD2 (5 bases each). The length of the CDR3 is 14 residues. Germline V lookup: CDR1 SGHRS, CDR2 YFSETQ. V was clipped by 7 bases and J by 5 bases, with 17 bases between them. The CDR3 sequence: CASARYRGEDTQYF. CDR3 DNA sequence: TGCGCCAGCGCCAGATATCGAGGGGAAGATACGCAGTATTTT.

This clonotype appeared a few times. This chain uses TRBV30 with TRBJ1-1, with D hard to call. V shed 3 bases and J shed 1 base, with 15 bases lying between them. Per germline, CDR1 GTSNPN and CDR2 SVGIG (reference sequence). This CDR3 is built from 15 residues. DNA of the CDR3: TGTGCCTGGAGGATAGGAGAATCGGCGAACACTGAAGCTTTCTTT. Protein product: CAWRIGESANTEAFF.

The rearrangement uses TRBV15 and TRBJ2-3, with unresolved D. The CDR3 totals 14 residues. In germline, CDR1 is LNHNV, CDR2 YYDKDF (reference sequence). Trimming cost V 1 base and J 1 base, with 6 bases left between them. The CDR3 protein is CATSRAQGTDTQYF. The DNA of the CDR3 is TGTGCCACCAGCAGAGCCCAGGGCACAGATACGCAGTATTTT.

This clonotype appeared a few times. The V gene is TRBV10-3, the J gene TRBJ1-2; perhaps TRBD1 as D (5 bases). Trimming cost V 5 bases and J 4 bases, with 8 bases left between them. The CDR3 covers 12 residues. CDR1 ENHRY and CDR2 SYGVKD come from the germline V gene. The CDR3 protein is CAISFDSYGYTF. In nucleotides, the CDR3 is TGTGCCATCAGTTTCGACAGCTATGGCTACACCTTC.

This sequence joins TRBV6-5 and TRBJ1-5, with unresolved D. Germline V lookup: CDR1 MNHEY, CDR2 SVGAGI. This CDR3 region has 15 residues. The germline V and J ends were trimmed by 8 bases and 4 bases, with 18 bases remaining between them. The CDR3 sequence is CASRKGTAFNQPQHF. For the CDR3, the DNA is TGTGCCAGCCGAAAAGGAACTGCCTTTAATCAGCCCCAGCATTTT.

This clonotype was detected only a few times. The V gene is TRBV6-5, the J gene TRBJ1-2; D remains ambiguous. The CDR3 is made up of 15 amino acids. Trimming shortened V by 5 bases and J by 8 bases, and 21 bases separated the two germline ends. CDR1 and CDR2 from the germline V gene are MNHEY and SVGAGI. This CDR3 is CASSTAGRPTYGYTF. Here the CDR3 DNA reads TGTGCCAGCAGTACCGCCGGCCGGCCAACCTACGGCTACACCTTC.

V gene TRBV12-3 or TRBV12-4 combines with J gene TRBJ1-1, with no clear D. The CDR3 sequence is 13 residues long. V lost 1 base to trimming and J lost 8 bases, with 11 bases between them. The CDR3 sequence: CASSLEGVREAFF. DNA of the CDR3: TGTGCCAGCAGTTTAGAAGGAGTCAGAGAAGCTTTCTTT.

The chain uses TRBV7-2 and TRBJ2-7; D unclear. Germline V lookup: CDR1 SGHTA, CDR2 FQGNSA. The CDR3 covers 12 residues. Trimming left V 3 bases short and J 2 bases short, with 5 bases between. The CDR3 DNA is TGTGCCAGCAGCTTGGTCACCTACGAGCAGTACTTC. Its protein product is CASSLVTYEQYF.

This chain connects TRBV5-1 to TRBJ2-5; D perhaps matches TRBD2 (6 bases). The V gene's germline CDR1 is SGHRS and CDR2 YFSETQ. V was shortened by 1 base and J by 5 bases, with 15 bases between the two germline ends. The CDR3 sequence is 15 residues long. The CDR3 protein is CASSLSGTPGETQYF. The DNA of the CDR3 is TGCGCCAGCAGCTTGTCTGGGACTCCCGGGGAGACCCAGTACTTC.

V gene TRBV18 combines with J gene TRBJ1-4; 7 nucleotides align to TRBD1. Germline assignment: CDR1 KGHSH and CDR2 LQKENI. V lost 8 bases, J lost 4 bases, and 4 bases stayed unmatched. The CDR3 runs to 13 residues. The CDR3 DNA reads TGTGCCAGCATTCGGGACAGTAATGAAAAACTGTTTTTT. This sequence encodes CASIRDSNEKLFF. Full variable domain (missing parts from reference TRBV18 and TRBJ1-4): NAGVMQNPRHLVRRRGQEARLRCSPMKGHSHVYWYRQLPEEGLKFMVYLQKENIIDESGMPKERFSAEFPKEGPSILRIQQVVRGDSAAYFCASIRDSNEKLFFGSGTQLSVL.

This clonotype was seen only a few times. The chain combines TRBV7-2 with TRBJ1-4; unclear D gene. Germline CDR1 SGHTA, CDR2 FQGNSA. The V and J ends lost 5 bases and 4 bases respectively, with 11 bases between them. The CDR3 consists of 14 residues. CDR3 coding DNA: TGTGCCAGCAGCCCGGGAAGGCGTAATGAAAAACTGTTTTTT. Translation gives CASSPGRRNEKLFF.

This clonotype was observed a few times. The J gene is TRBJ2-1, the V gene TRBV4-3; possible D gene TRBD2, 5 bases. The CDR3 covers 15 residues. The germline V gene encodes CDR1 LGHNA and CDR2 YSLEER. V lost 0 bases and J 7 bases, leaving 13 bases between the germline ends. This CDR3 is CASSQDAASWNEQFF. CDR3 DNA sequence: TGCGCCAGCAGCCAAGATGCGGCTAGCTGGAATGAGCAGTTCTTC.

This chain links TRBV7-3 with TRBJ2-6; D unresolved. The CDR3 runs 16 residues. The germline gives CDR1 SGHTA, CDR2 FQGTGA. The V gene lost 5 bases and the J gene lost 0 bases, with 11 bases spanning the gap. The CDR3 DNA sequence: TGTGCCAGCAGCCCCACCTTCAACTCTGGGGCCAACGTCCTGACTTTC. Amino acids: CASSPTFNSGANVLTF.